The 14 T cell receptor beta chains below all came from one sample that was sequenced in a study of blood T cells in healthy people across ages. A sample-barcoded 5' primer and a J-beta primer mix were used in a second PCR of roughly 6 to 11 cycles. TCRdb fed the 5' RACE reads into MiXCR, producing one record per CDR3 protein. Counted here are approximately 580,000 distinct CDR3 sequences, 24% occurring once; the ten biggest clones make up approximately 10%. This sample was also put to use in a study of T cells of mothers and their children.

Sequencing was done on a sample of blood. All receptors come from a boy younger than 18 in good health.

The chain recombines TRBV29-1 with TRBJ2-3; 7 bases match TRBD1. Trimming cost V 4 bases and J 3 bases; bases outside gene matches: 4. Germline loops: CDR1 SQVTM, CDR2 ANQGSEA. The CDR3 is made up of 13 amino acids. The CDR3, as DNA: TGCAGCGTTGGGACAGGAGTTACAGATACGCAGTATTTT. This codes for CSVGTGVTDTQYF.

V usage is TRBV12-3 or TRBV12-4 and J usage is TRBJ2-1; 8 bases agree with TRBD2. The CDR3 has 15 amino acids. V trimming: 0 bases; J trimming: 3 bases; junction bases outside the gene matches: 1. The CDR3 DNA follows: TGTGCCAGCAGTTTAGCGGGACTAGACTACAATGAGCAGTTCTTC. This gives the protein CASSLAGLDYNEQFF.

This clonotype has a handful of counts. The rearrangement links TRBV6-2 or TRBV6-3 to TRBJ2-1; 9 bases align to TRBD2. The DNA end lines up better with TRBJ2-5; the J call may be wrong. The V gene's germline CDR1 is MNHEY and CDR2 SVGEGT. The CDR3 has 17 residues. Here the CDR3 DNA reads TGTGCCAGCAGTTACTTTTTGCTGACTAGCGGCCAAGAGACCCAGTACTTC. This translates into CASSYFLLTSGQETQYF.

This clonotype was seen more than once but under ten times. The chain is built from TRBV12-5 and TRBJ2-2; no definite D call. CDR3 length: 12 amino acids. Germline CDR1 LGHNT, CDR2 FRNRAP. Trimming removed 0 bases at V and 6 bases at J, with 2 bases between. The DNA of the CDR3 is TGTGCTAGTGGTTTGGTCTCCGGGGAGCTGTTTTTT. Translating gives CASGLVSGELFF.

The chain is built from TRBV28 and TRBJ2-4, with D maybe TRBD2 (6 bases). The CDR3 covers 16 residues. Trimming pared 3 bases from V and 3 bases from J, leaving 15 bases between. Germline values: CDR1 MDHEN, CDR2 SYDVKM. In nucleotides, the CDR3 is TGTGCCAGCAGTTTTGCACTAGCCGGAGTCAAAAACATTCAGTACTTC. It is translated as CASSFALAGVKNIQYF. The variable domain in full, with the rest retrieved from reference TRBV28 and TRBJ2-4, is DVKVTQSSRYLVKRTGEKVFLECVQDMDHENMFWYRQDPGLGLRLIYFSYDVKMKEKGDIPEGYSVSREKKERFSLILESASTNQTSMYLCASSFALAGVKNIQYFGAGTRLSVL.

The chain couples TRBV2 to TRBJ2-1; tentative D call: TRBD1 (7 bases). CDR1 and CDR2 (germline): SNHLY, FYNNEI. Trimming stripped 3 bases from V and 0 bases from J, with 15 bases between. CDR3 length: 17 amino acids. The CDR3 nucleotides are TGTGCCAGCAGTGATACCAGGGGGGTACGCTCCTACAATGAGCAGTTCTTC. Its translation: CASSDTRGVRSYNEQFF.

This clonotype turned up a few times. The chain links TRBV27 to TRBJ2-5; a possible D gene is TRBD2 (6 bases). The V and J ends lost 2 bases and 1 base respectively, with 11 bases between them. The germline gives CDR1 MNHEY, CDR2 SMNVEV (reference sequence). CDR3 length: 15 residues. The CDR3 reads CASSLGTSSQETQYF. The CDR3 DNA reads TGTGCCAGCAGTTTAGGCACTAGCAGCCAAGAGACCCAGTACTTC.

The gene calls are TRBV27 and TRBJ2-7; 7 nucleotides agree with TRBD1. The CDR3 runs to 13 residues. V was pared by 5 bases and J by 3 bases, with 4 bases of the junction left unmatched. Germline V lookup: CDR1 MNHEY, CDR2 SMNVEV (reference sequence). The CDR3 coding sequence is TGTGCCAGCAGTCCCGGACAGGACTACGAGCAGTACTTC. Amino acid sequence: CASSPGQDYEQYF.

This clonotype was detected only a few times. This chain joins TRBV24-1 and TRBJ2-2; TRBD1 aligns across 7 bases. The CDR3 is 16 residues long. Germline trimming cut 4 bases from V and 5 bases from J; bases unmatched to any gene: 9. Germline lookup yields CDR1 KGHDR and CDR2 SFDVKD. The CDR3 DNA follows: TGTGCCACCAGTGACCCGGGACAGACGCCGACCGGGGAGCTGTTTTTT. It translates to CATSDPGQTPTGELFF.

CDR3 amino acids: CASSQERRGIYEQYF. CDR3 in DNA: TGTGCCAGCAGCCAAGAAAGGAGGGGGATATACGAGCAGTACTTC. V usage is TRBV14 and J usage is TRBJ2-7; D might be TRBD1 or TRBD2, each matching 6 bases. Trimming took off 0 bases at V and 4 bases at J, with 13 bases between the two ends. The CDR3 contains 15 residues. Per the germline V gene, CDR1 is SGHDN and CDR2 is FVKESK.

This clonotype was counted ten times or more. This sequence joins TRBV7-8 and TRBJ2-5; 9 bases are shared with TRBD2. V lost 5 bases to trimming and J lost 4 bases; unmatched junction nucleotides: 14. The CDR3 sequence is 17 residues long. Germline lookup yields CDR1 SGHVS and CDR2 FQNEAQ. The CDR3 DNA is TGTGCCAGCAGCCCCAAGATCGGGCTAGCGGGGCGAGAGACCCAGTACTTC. This codes for CASSPKIGLAGRETQYF.

This clonotype was picked up many times. The chain employs TRBV4-1 and TRBJ2-1, with D unclear. Germline V gene lookup returns CDR1 MGHRA and CDR2 YSYEKL. V was trimmed by 3 bases and J by 4 bases, leaving 22 bases between them. The CDR3 sequence is 18 residues long. DNA for the CDR3: TGCGCCAGCAGCCACCCTCCCAGGTCCCAGAATAAGTACAATGAGCAGTTCTTC. Translation gives CASSHPPRSQNKYNEQFF.

The sample holds a few counts of this clonotype. V is TRBV7-6 and J is TRBJ2-3; TRBD2 agrees at 7 bases. The CDR3 is made up of 15 amino acids. Germline values: CDR1 SGHVS, CDR2 FNYEAQ. Unmatched junction bases numbered 3, after V lost 2 bases and J lost 1 base. The CDR3 reads CASSLFSGGTDTQYF. CDR3 DNA: TGTGCCAGCAGCTTATTCAGCGGGGGCACAGATACGCAGTATTTT. Looking up the rest from reference TRBV7-6 and TRBJ2-3 gives the full variable domain: GAGVSQSPRYKVTKRGQDVALRCDPISGHVSLYWYRQALGQGPEFLTYFNYEAQQDKSGLPNDRFSAERPEGSISTLTIQRTEQRDSAMYRCASSLFSGGTDTQYFGPGTRLTVL.

The rearrangement uses TRBV27 and TRBJ2-1, with TRBD2 matching 12 bases. V shed 6 bases, J shed 7 bases, and the junction held 4 bases outside the gene matches. The CDR3 has 14 amino acids. Germline loops: CDR1 MNHEY, CDR2 SMNVEV (reference sequence). DNA for the CDR3: TGTGCCAGCAGGGCTAGCGGGAGGGTAAATGAGCAGTTCTTC. This sequence encodes CASRASGRVNEQFF.